These 5 T cell receptor beta chains originate from one sample sequenced in a study of blood T cell repertoires in COVID-19. The repertoire was sequenced with immunoSEQ multiplex PCR; TCRdb's copy has only in-frame clones and lacks some. The sample has 110,000 or so clones, 80% to 90% seen once; the top ten hold roughly 4.4%. Sequencing was performed on peripheral blood. The receptors derive from a woman aged 45-60 years with acute or convalescent COVID-19.

The gene calls are TRBV5-1 and TRBJ1-2; D not resolved. Germline CDR1 SGHRS, CDR2 YFSETQ. This CDR3 comprises 13 residues. V dropped 4 bases and J dropped 4 bases, with 11 bases sitting between them. The CDR3 DNA follows: TGCGCCAGCAGCCCTCCCGCGGGCTATGGCTACACCTTC. It is translated as CASSPPAGYGYTF.

The chain carries TRBV6-1 and TRBJ1-5; TRBD1 might be the D (5 bases). V lost 2 bases and J lost 4, with 18 bases in between. CDR1 MNHNS and CDR2 SASEGT come from the germline V gene. This CDR3 comprises 17 residues. The CDR3 loop is CASSEYPRGSVNQPQHF. CDR3 sequence (DNA): TGTGCCAGCAGTGAATACCCCCGGGGGAGTGTAAATCAGCCCCAGCATTTT.

The CDR3 spells CASSLRQQPQHF. The CDR3 DNA is TGTGCCAGCAGCTTAAGACAACAGCCCCAGCATTTT. This chain uses TRBV13 with TRBJ1-5; D gene unclear. Trimming removed 2 bases at V and 7 bases at J, with 6 bases between. This CDR3 contains 12 residues. Germline assignment: CDR1 PRHDT and CDR2 FYEKMQ (reference sequence).

The sample holds a few counts of this clone. The chain has TRBV5-6 and TRBJ1-1; TRBD1 might be the D (5 bases). Germline CDR1 SGHDT, CDR2 YYEEEE. Trimming stripped 4 bases from V and 1 base from J, with 8 bases between. The CDR3 runs to 13 residues. The CDR3 reads CASSPQGNTEAFF. CDR3 sequence (DNA): TGTGCCAGCAGCCCCCAGGGGAACACTGAAGCTTTCTTT.

This sequence joins TRBV3-1 (or the pseudogene TRBV3-2) and TRBJ2-4; TRBD2 might be the D (7 bases). Germline CDR1 is LGHDT and CDR2 is YNNKEL (reference sequence). Trimming stripped 3 bases from V and 1 base from J, with 19 bases between. The CDR3 is 18 residues long. The CDR3 DNA reads TGTGCCAGCAGCCATCGGGGCGGGGGCGGTAGCGCCAAAAACATTCAGTACTTC. Encoded protein: CASSHRGGGGSAKNIQYF.